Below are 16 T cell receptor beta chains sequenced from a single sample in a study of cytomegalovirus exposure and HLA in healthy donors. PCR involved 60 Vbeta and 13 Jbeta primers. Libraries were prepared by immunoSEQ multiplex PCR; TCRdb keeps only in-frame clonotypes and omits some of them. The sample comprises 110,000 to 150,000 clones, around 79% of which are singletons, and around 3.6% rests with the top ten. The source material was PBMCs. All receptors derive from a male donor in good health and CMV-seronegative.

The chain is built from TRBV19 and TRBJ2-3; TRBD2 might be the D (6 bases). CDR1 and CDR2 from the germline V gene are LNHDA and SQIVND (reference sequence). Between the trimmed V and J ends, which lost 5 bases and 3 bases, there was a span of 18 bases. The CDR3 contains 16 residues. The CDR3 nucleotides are TGTGCCAGTAGTCCATACAAAGGAGGGCCTACAGATACGCAGTATTTT. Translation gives CASSPYKGGPTDTQYF.

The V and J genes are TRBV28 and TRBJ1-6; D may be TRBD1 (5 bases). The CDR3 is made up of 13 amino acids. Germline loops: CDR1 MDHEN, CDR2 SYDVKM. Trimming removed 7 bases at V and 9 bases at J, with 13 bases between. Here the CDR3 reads CASIRTISSPLHF. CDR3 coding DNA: TGTGCCAGCATCCGGACAATCAGTTCACCCCTCCACTTT.

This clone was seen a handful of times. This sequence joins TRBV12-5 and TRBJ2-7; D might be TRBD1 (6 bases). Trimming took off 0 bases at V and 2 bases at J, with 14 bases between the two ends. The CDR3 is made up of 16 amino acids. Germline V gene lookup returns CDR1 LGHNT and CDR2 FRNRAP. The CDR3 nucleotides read TGTGCTAGTGGTTTGGTACGGACAAGGGGGACCTACGAGCAGTACTTC. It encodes CASGLVRTRGTYEQYF.

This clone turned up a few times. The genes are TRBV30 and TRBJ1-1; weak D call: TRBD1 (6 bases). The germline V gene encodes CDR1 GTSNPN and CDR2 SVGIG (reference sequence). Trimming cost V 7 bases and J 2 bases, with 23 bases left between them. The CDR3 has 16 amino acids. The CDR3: CAFTRTGGRVNTEAFF. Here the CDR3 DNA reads TGTGCCTTCACCCGGACCGGGGGGCGCGTAAACACTGAAGCTTTCTTT. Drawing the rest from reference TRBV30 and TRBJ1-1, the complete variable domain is SQTIHQWPATLVQPVGSPLSLECTVEGTSNPNLYWYRQAAGRGLQLLFYSVGIGQISSEVPQNLSASRPQDRQFILSSKKLLLSDSGFYLCAFTRTGGRVNTEAFFGQGTRLTVV.

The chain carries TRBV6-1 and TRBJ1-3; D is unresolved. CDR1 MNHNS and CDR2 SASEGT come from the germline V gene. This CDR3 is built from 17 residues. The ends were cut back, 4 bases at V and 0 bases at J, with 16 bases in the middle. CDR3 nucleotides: TGTGCCAGCAGTGTATACTCCAATTTCTACTCTGGAAACACCATATATTTT. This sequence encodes CASSVYSNFYSGNTIYF.

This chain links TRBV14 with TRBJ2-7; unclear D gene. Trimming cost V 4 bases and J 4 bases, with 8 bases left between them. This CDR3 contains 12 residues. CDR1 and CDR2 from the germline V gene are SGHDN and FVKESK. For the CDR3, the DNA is TGTGCCAGCAGCCTCTCAGTTTACGAGCAGTACTTC. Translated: CASSLSVYEQYF.

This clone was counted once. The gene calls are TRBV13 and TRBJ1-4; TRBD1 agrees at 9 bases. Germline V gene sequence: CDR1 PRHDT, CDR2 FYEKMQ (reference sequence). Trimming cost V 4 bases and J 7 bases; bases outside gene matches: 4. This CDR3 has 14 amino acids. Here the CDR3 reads CASSYRGQREKLFF. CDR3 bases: TGTGCCAGCAGCTACAGGGGGCAGCGTGAAAAACTGTTTTTT.

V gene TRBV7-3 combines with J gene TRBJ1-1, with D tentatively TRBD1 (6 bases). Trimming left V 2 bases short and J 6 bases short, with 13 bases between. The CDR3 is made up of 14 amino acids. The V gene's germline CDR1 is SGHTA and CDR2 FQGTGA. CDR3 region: CASSLGGAGAEAFF. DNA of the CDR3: TGTGCCAGCAGCTTAGGGGGGGCGGGTGCTGAAGCTTTCTTT.

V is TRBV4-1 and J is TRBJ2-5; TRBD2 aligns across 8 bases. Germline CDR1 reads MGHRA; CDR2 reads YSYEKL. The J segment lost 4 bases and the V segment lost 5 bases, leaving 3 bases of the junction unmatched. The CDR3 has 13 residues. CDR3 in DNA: TGCGCCAGCAGCGCGCTAGCGGGAGAGACCCAGTACTTC. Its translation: CASSALAGETQYF.

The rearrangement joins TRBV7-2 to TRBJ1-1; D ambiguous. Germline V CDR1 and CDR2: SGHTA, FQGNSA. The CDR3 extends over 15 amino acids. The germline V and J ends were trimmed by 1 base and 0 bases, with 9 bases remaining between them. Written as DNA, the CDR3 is TGTGCCAGCAGCTTAGTTTTAGCTTTGAACACTGAAGCTTTCTTT. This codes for CASSLVLALNTEAFF.

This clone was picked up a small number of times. In nucleotides, the CDR3 is TGTGCCAGCAGTGAAGAGACAGGCTCCTACAATGAGCAGTTCTTC. It encodes CASSEETGSYNEQFF. The V gene is TRBV6-1, the J gene TRBJ2-1, with a tentative D call TRBD1 (6 bases). This CDR3 has 15 residues. The germline gives CDR1 MNHNS, CDR2 SASEGT. With 1 base removed from V and 0 bases from J, the gap between germline ends came to 7 bases.

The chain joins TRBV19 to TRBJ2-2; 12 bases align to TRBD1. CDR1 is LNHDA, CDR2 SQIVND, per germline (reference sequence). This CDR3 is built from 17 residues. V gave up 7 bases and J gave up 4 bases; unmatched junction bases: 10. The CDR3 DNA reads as TGTGCCAGTACCACCGGGACAGGGGGCTTGGGCACCGGGGAGCTGTTTTTT. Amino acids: CASTTGTGGLGTGELFF.

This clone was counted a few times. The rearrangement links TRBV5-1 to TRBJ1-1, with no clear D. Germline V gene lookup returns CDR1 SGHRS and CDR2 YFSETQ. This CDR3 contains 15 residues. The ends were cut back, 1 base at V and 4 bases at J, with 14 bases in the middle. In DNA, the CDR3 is TGCGCCAGCAGCTTGATGGTAGGTGGGAGCACTGAAGCTTTCTTT. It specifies CASSLMVGGSTEAFF.

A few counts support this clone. CDR3 nucleotides: TGTGCCAGCAGCTTACGGGGACTAGCGTCCAATGAGCAGTTCTTC. As protein: CASSLRGLASNEQFF. V and J are TRBV13 and TRBJ2-1, with 10 bases aligning to TRBD2. J lost 6 bases, V lost 2 bases, and 4 bases had no gene match. CDR1 is PRHDT, CDR2 FYEKMQ, per germline (reference sequence). The CDR3 runs 15 residues.

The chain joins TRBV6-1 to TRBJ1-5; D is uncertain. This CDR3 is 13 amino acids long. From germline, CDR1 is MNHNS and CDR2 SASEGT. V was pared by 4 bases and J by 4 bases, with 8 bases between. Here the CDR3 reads CASSALANQPQHF. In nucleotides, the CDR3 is TGTGCCAGCAGTGCCTTGGCTAATCAGCCCCAGCATTTT.

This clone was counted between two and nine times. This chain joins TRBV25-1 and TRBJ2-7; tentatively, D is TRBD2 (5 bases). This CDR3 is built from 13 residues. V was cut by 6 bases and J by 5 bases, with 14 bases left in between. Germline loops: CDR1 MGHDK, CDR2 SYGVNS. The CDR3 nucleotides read TGTGCCAGCAGGACGGGGAGCCTCCACGAGCAGTACTTC. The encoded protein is CASRTGSLHEQYF.